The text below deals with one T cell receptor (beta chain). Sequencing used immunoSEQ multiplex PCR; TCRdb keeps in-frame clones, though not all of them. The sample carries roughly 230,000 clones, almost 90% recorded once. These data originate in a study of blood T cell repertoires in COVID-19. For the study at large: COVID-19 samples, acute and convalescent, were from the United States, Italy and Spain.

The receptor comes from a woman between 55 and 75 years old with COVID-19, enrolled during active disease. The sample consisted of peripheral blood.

CDR3 protein: CASSQGTGGWFEQYF. The CDR3 coding sequence is TGCGCCAGCAGCCAAGGGACAGGGGGCTGGTTTGAGCAGTACTTC. The V gene is TRBV4-1, the J gene TRBJ2-7; 11 bases align to TRBD1. The germline V gene has CDR1 MGHRA and CDR2 YSYEKL. This CDR3 spans 15 amino acids. After removal of 1 base from V and 7 bases from J, the junction contained 6 bases not matched to a gene.